The clone carrying this T cell receptor (beta chain) was recorded many times. The target antigen is unknown. The time point here: sample taken at primary tumor resection. Unsorted whole RNA of tumor, nontumor lung or frozen PBMC was sequenced. Donation came from about 72 patients with untreated early-stage non-small cell lung cancer. Each TCR cDNA molecule bore a unique molecular identifier. TCRdb passed the 5' RACE reads through MiXCR, listing each CDR3 protein once. The sample shows 20,000 to 25,000 distinct CDR3 sequences, about 3% of them seen only once. The data were taken from a study of spatial heterogeneity in lung cancer. Study details: More than 8.5 raw reads, on average, carried each unique TCR and UMI combination. Study-wide results and limits: Blood contained ubiquitous expanded tumor TCRs more at resection than at follow-up.

J was trimmed by 2 bases and V by 5 bases; bases with no gene match: 4. This CDR3 region has 15 residues. CDR1 SEHNR and CDR2 FQNEAQ come from the germline V gene (reference sequence). This chain uses TRBV7-9 with TRBJ2-1, with 9 bases lining up with TRBD1. The TCR comes from a female donor with early-stage non-small cell lung cancer. The input for sequencing was PBMCs, taken at surgery. CDR3 sequence reads: CASSKTGGAYNEQFF. The CDR3 coding sequence is TGTGCCAGCAGCAAGACAGGGGGGGCCTACAATGAGCAGTTCTTC.